This passage covers 11 T cell receptor beta chains from one sample sequenced in a study of T cell repertoires in cytomegalovirus infection. One entry per CDR3 protein results from TCRdb running MiXCR on the reads. The data hold a few hundred thousand distinct CDR3 sequences, with approximately 26% observed a single time. The specimen sequenced was PBMCs. The receptors stem from a human donor in good health (CMV status not recorded). Some clones in this sample may be carry-over from other donors' samples.

The rearrangement uses TRBV6-1 and TRBJ2-7; possibly TRBD2 for D (6 bases). CDR1 is MNHNS, CDR2 SASEGT, per germline. This CDR3 contains 15 residues. The CDR3 sequence is CVSSYGDGSSYEQYV. For the CDR3, the DNA is TGTGTCAGCAGTTACGGTGACGGGAGCTCCTACGAGCAGTACGTC.

This chain joins TRBV10-1 and TRBJ2-3, with TRBD2 matching over 9 bases. Per the germline V gene, CDR1 is WNHNN and CDR2 is SYGVQD (reference sequence). The length of the CDR3 is 15 residues. Unmatched junction bases numbered 7, after V lost 3 bases and J lost 6 bases. The CDR3 reads CASSDPAGGPDTQYF. The CDR3 nucleotides are TGCGCCAGCAGTGACCCTGCGGGAGGGCCGGATACGCAGTATTTT.

V gene TRBV28 combines with J gene TRBJ2-1; D is perhaps TRBD2 (6 bases). Germline CDR1 MDHEN, CDR2 SYDVKM. The V and J ends lost 3 bases and 6 bases respectively, with 15 bases between them. This CDR3 comprises 15 residues. CDR3 in amino acids: CASSFGGRFANEQFF. CDR3 nucleotide sequence: TGTGCCAGCAGTTTTGGGGGGAGATTTGCCAATGAGCAGTTCTTC.

The chain combines TRBV10-3 with TRBJ2-2, with a tentative D call TRBD2 (5 bases). This CDR3 has 14 amino acids. CDR1 is ENHRY, CDR2 SYGVKD, per germline. The V and J ends lost 6 bases and 7 bases respectively, with 15 bases between them. The CDR3 DNA sequence: TGTGCCATCAGGAGCGGAGCATACGTCGGGGAGCTGTTTTTT. This translates into CAIRSGAYVGELFF.

This clonotype occurred a few times. The chain joins TRBV7-2 to TRBJ1-1; no firm D call. Per the germline V gene, CDR1 is SGHTA and CDR2 is FQGNSA. The CDR3 is made up of 14 amino acids. V lost 5 bases and J lost 4, with 14 bases in between. CDR3 coding DNA: TGTGCCAGCAGCCCGACCCAATTCTTCACTGAAGCTTTCTTT. Amino acid sequence: CASSPTQFFTEAFF.

The J gene is TRBJ2-7, the V gene TRBV20-1; no clear D gene. The V gene lost 3 bases and the J gene lost 2 bases, with 11 bases spanning the gap. The CDR3 is 13 residues long. CDR1 is DFQATT, CDR2 SNEGSKA, per germline (reference sequence). For the CDR3, the DNA is TGCAGTGCTAGGCAATCTGTACCCTACGAGCAGTACTTC. This codes for CSARQSVPYEQYF.

The V gene is TRBV14, the J gene TRBJ1-2; D not certain. Germline loops: CDR1 SGHDN, CDR2 FVKESK. This CDR3 is built from 13 residues. V lost 0 bases, J lost 3 bases, and 5 bases lay in between. DNA of the CDR3: TGTGCCAGCAGCCAAGATTCGTACTATGGCTACACCTTC. Translation: CASSQDSYYGYTF.

The chain couples TRBV7-9 to TRBJ2-1; TRBD1 agrees at 9 bases. From germline, CDR1 is SEHNR and CDR2 FQNEAQ (reference sequence). V was pared by 5 bases and J by 7 bases, with 18 bases of the junction left unmatched. The length of the CDR3 is 18 residues. CDR3 nucleotide sequence: TGTGCCAGCAGCCCCAGAGAGGGGACAGGGAGAACTTCGAATGAGCAGTTCTTC. This codes for CASSPREGTGRTSNEQFF.

In this sample, this clonotype turned up a few times. The rearrangement links TRBV27 to TRBJ2-6, with D perhaps TRBD2 (6 bases). The V end lost 0 bases, the J end lost 15 bases, and 12 bases lay between the germline ends. This CDR3 region has 13 residues. Germline V gene lookup returns CDR1 MNHEY and CDR2 SMNVEV (reference sequence). The CDR3 reads CASSLSRLGGLTF. For the CDR3, the DNA is TGTGCCAGCAGTTTATCCAGGCTGGGGGGCCTGACTTTC.

There are a few counts of this clonotype. The rearrangement joins TRBV7-3 to TRBJ2-2; 11 bases are shared with TRBD2. The germline gives CDR1 SGHTA, CDR2 FQGTGA. V shed 2 bases, J shed 2 bases, and the junction held 4 bases outside the gene matches. This CDR3 is built from 17 residues. CDR3 bases: TGTGCCAGCAGCTTATCGACTAGCGGGGTTAACACCGGGGAGCTGTTTTTT. It specifies CASSLSTSGVNTGELFF.

The CDR3 DNA reads TGTGCCAGCAGTACCGGGGGGCTACGTGCAGATACGCAGTATTTT. Translation: CASSTGGLRADTQYF. The V and J genes are TRBV28 and TRBJ2-3; a possible D gene is TRBD2 (7 bases). V was cut by 5 bases and J by 4 bases, with 16 bases left in between. Germline CDR1 and CDR2: MDHEN and SYDVKM. This CDR3 is built from 15 residues.